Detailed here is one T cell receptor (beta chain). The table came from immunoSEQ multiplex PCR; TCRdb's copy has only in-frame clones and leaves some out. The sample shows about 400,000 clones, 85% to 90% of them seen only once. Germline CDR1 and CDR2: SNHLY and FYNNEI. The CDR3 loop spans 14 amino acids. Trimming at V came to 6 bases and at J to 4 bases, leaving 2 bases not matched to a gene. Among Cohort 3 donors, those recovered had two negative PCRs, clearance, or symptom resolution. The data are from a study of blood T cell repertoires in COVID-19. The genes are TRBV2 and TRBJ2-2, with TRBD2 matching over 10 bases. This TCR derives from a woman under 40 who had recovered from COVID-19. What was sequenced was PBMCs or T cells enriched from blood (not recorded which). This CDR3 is CASSPSGGTGELFF. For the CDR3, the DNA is TGTGCCAGCAGCCCTAGCGGGGGCACCGGGGAGCTGTTTTTT.